This T cell receptor (beta chain) appears in the sequencing data of a study of CD8+CD57+ T cells in acquired aplastic anemia (dated 2018 in TCRdb). As for the study more broadly: DNA extracted from sorted CD4+ and CD8+ cells had a mean of approximately 3.5 ug, with a range of roughly 0.19 to 27.4 ug. CD8+CD57+ expansion was defined as frequency above the mean frequency observed in healthy subjects.

As concerns this clonotype: The antigen it binds to is not known. Given a much more abundant clone one base away, this may be a read error.

CDR1 and CDR2 (SEHNR, FQNEAQ) derive from the germline V gene (reference sequence). Compared with germline, V lacks 5 bases and J lacks 5 bases; bases without a gene match: 6. Taken from cysteine to phenylalanine, the CDR3 has 15 residues. CDR3 DNA is the only sequence kept; it has 45 bases, read in frame from the first base. Patients chosen for sequencing had shown expansion of CD8+CD57+ cells by flow cytometry. All patients had severe acquired aplastic anemia diagnosed by International Study of Aplastic Anemia and Agranulocytosis and Camitta criteria. At the time blood was sampled, none of the patients had received any therapy. The study deep-sequenced TCR repertoires of sorted CD4+ and CD8+ blood T cells from severe aplastic anemia patients and healthy subjects. In the USA, patient enrollment took place under clinicaltrials.gov protocols 00001620, 01623167, 00001397, 00071045, 00081523 and 00961064. Ficoll-Paque density gradient centrifugation was used to isolate peripheral blood mononuclear cells. Before DNA extraction, CD4+ and CD8+ T cells were sorted with FACS or magnetic beads.

Findings and caveats that apply to the study as a whole: Roughly 30 CD8+ CDR3 sequences were found to be shared between patients and controls, but these sequences appeared to be highly expressed in patients and within the immunodominant clones of the patients. Between patients and healthy controls, no significant difference in CD8+ Simpson's diversity was found (P=0.060).

Profiling of TCR beta VDJ combinations and CDR3 sequences used genomic DNA as the template. An Illumina HiSeq 2000 was used for TCR repertoire sequencing. For the original study's pipeline: TRBV/TRBJ rearrangement plots, CDR3 size and DJ length profiles, and Simpson's diversity index were used to assess repertoires. The immunodominant clone was defined as the most abundant DNA sequence in deep sequencing data. CDR3 amino acid sequences were screened for sharing across subjects and were compared with published repertoires and the VDJdb database. TCRdb itself trimmed the public reads at Q25 with fastp, ran MiXCR and retained productive beta chains. For every CDR3 protein sequence, its rows merge into one entry that carries the most common genes and DNA. TCRdb's processing, not the authors', yielded these V and J calls. For this sample there are 95,000 to 150,000 distinct CDR3 sequences; 50% to 60% appear just once. The top ten constitute around 27% of the sample.

The chain is encoded by TRBV7-9 joined to TRBJ2-1, with 10 junctional bases fitting TRBD2. The sample taken for sequencing was sorted CD4+, CD8+, or CD8+CD57+ T cells (not recorded which) from PBMCs. This TCR derives from a human donor with aplastic anemia. The bases read TGTGCCAGCAGCGTTAGCGGGGGGCTGGACAATGAGCAGTTCTTC. This sequence encodes CASSVSGGLDNEQFF.